This T cell receptor (beta chain) was documented in a study of blood T cell repertoires in COVID-19. This CDR3 contains 18 residues. V lost 3 bases to trimming and J lost 5 bases, with 22 bases between them. CDR1 and CDR2 (germline): LNHDA, SQIVND (reference sequence). Repertoires were generated with immunoSEQ multiplex PCR, while TCRdb's copy carries only in-frame clones and drops some. The data hold around 50,000 clones, with 90% observed a single time. This clone was counted only a few times. This sequence joins TRBV19 and TRBJ2-2; TRBD2 is a possible D gene (5 bases). This clonotype was obtained from a man in his 70s with active COVID-19. Sample: peripheral blood. Here the CDR3 DNA reads TGTGCCAGTAGTATGGGGTCCAAGTTCTTGGACTGGACCGGGGAGCTGTTTTTT. Its translation: CASSMGSKFLDWTGELFF.